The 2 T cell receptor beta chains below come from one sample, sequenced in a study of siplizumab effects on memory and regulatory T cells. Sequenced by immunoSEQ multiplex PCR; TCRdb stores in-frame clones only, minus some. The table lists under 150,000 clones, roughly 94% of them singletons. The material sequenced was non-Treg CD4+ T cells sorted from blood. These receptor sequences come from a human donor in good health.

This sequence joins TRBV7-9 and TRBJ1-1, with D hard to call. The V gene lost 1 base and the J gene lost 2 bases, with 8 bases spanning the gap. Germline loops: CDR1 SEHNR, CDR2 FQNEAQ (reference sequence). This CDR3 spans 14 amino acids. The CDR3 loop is CASSLGTANTEAFF. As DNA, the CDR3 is TGTGCCAGCAGCTTAGGGACGGCAAACACTGAAGCTTTCTTT. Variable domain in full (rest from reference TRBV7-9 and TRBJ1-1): DTGVSQNPRHKITKRGQNVTFRCDPISEHNRLYWYRQTLGQGPEFLTYFQNEAQLEKSRLLSDRFSAERPKGSFSTLEIQRTEQGDSAMYLCASSLGTANTEAFFGQGTRLTVV.

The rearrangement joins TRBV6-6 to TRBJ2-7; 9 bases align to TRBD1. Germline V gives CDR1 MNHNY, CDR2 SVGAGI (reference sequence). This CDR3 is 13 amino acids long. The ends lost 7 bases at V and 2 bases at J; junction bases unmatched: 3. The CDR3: CASTRDRAYEQYF. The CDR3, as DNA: TGTGCCAGCACCCGGGACAGGGCCTACGAGCAGTACTTC.